Following are 23 T cell receptor beta chains from one sample sequenced in a study of cytomegalovirus exposure and HLA in healthy donors. A multiplex PCR was run with 60 Vbeta primers and 13 Jbeta primers. Sequenced by immunoSEQ multiplex PCR; TCRdb stores in-frame clones only, minus some. This sample has roughly 190,000 clones, with about 85% found just once. Sequenced input: PBMCs. The receptor source for this set is a woman in her forties or fifties in good health and CMV-seropositive.

This clone was found once. This chain connects TRBV6-5 to TRBJ1-1; tentative D call: TRBD1 (5 bases). Trimming stripped 0 bases from V and 4 bases from J, with 12 bases between. Germline V gene data show CDR1 as MNHEY and CDR2 as SVGAGI. CDR3 length equals 15 residues. The CDR3: CASSYSSQGGTEAFF. The CDR3 nucleotides read TGTGCCAGCAGTTACTCTAGCCAGGGCGGCACTGAAGCTTTCTTT.

The J gene is TRBJ1-6, the V gene TRBV30; D is ambiguous. This CDR3 has 15 residues. Germline lookup yields CDR1 GTSNPN and CDR2 SVGIG (reference sequence). The V gene lost 0 bases and the J gene lost 0 bases, with 6 bases spanning the gap. In nucleotides, the CDR3 is TGTGCCTGGAGTGTGTCTAGCTCCTATAATTCACCCCTCCACTTT. It specifies CAWSVSSSYNSPLHF.

This clone occurred a few times. The CDR3 nucleotides read TGTGCCAGCGCAGGGGGTGCCAAAAACATTCAGTACTTC. It specifies CASAGGAKNIQYF. The chain uses TRBV6-5 and TRBJ2-4; 7 nucleotides match TRBD1. The CDR3 is 13 amino acids. In germline, CDR1 is MNHEY, CDR2 SVGAGI. V shed 8 bases, J shed 1 base, and the junction held 2 bases outside the gene matches.

The V gene is TRBV28, the J gene TRBJ2-7; maybe TRBD2 (6 bases). The ends were cut back, 6 bases at V and 4 bases at J, with 22 bases in the middle. The germline V gene has CDR1 MDHEN and CDR2 SYDVKM. CDR3 length equals 16 residues. The CDR3 DNA reads as TGTGCCAGCAGCCTCGCCGGGACGGGGGATCGATACGAGCAGTACTTC. This translates into CASSLAGTGDRYEQYF. Full variable domain (outside the CDR3, taken from reference TRBV28 and TRBJ2-7): DVKVTQSSRYLVKRTGEKVFLECVQDMDHENMFWYRQDPGLGLRLIYFSYDVKMKEKGDIPEGYSVSREKKERFSLILESASTNQTSMYLCASSLAGTGDRYEQYFGPGTRLTVT.

This chain connects TRBV7-8 to TRBJ2-1; a possible D gene is TRBD1 (6 bases). This CDR3 spans 15 amino acids. CDR1 SGHVS and CDR2 FQNEAQ come from the germline V gene. Trimming left V 5 bases short and J 9 bases short, with 20 bases between. The CDR3 loop reads CASSPRPGHKSEQFF. The CDR3 DNA is TGTGCCAGCAGCCCCCGGCCGGGACATAAGAGTGAGCAGTTCTTC.

The gene calls are TRBV6-1 and TRBJ2-7; 10 bases match TRBD1. Germline CDR1 and CDR2: MNHNS and SASEGT. The junction had 7 bases not matched to a gene; V was cut back by 8 bases and J by 0 bases. The CDR3 loop spans 15 amino acids. This CDR3 is CASPRTGGNSYEQYF. The CDR3 region has the DNA TGTGCCAGCCCACGGACAGGGGGGAACTCCTACGAGCAGTACTTC.

V gene TRBV6-1 combines with J gene TRBJ2-7; perhaps TRBD2 as D (6 bases). Germline CDR1 MNHNS, CDR2 SASEGT. CDR3 length: 14 amino acids. Trimming removed 4 bases at V and 3 bases at J, with 13 bases between. The CDR3 region is CASSVGGDDYEQYF. Here the CDR3 DNA reads TGTGCCAGCAGTGTCGGAGGGGATGACTACGAGCAGTACTTC.

This clone came up once. The chain has TRBV5-1 and TRBJ1-1, with 9 bases lining up with TRBD1. Germline trimming cut 0 bases from V and 1 base from J; bases unmatched to any gene: 1. CDR3 size: 15 residues. The germline V gene has CDR1 SGHRS and CDR2 YFSETQ. CDR3: CASSLGTGANTEAFF. The DNA of the CDR3 is TGCGCCAGCAGCTTGGGGACAGGGGCGAACACTGAAGCTTTCTTT.

The chain uses TRBV25-1 and TRBJ2-2; D perhaps matches TRBD1 (5 bases). Germline CDR1 is MGHDK and CDR2 is SYGVNS. This CDR3 is 16 amino acids long. The V gene lost 0 bases and the J gene lost 4 bases, with 12 bases spanning the gap. The DNA for the CDR3 is TGTGCCAGCAGTGAATATGGCAGGGTGGCCACCGGGGAGCTGTTTTTT. Protein sequence: CASSEYGRVATGELFF.

This clone showed up just once. V is TRBV28 and J is TRBJ2-5, with a weak D call TRBD2 (5 bases). V lost 6 bases and J 5 bases, leaving 22 bases between the germline ends. CDR3 length: 16 amino acids. CDR1 is MDHEN and CDR2 is SYDVKM in the germline V gene. The CDR3 DNA sequence: TGTGCCAGCAGCAACCTCCTAAGGCCCAGAGGGGAGACCCAGTACTTC. Its translation: CASSNLLRPRGETQYF.

Comment on this clone: Other nucleotide sequences from this sample produce the same CDR3. This chain joins TRBV5-1 and TRBJ1-1, with 7 bases identical to TRBD1. The CDR3 totals 14 residues. Germline CDR1 reads SGHRS; CDR2 reads YFSETQ. V shed 0 bases, J shed 5 bases, and the junction held 4 bases outside the gene matches. The CDR3 sequence: CASSLGQGVTEAFF. The CDR3, as DNA: TGCGCCAGCAGCTTGGGACAGGGTGTAACTGAAGCTTTCTTT.

This clone was detected a few times. The chain carries TRBV7-9 and TRBJ1-4; 10 nucleotides line up with TRBD1. The CDR3 runs 16 residues. Germline loops: CDR1 SEHNR, CDR2 FQNEAQ (reference sequence). The V segment lost 5 bases and the J segment 7 bases; nucleotides outside the gene matches: 10. The CDR3 is CASSPLLTGGGEKLFF. CDR3 nucleotides: TGTGCCAGCAGCCCACTTCTGACAGGGGGCGGTGAAAAACTGTTTTTT.

The chain carries TRBV21-1 and TRBJ2-5; TRBD1, the table's D call, was not compared with the DNA. TRBV21-1 is deemed a pseudogene. The CDR3 consists of 19 residues. This chain's CDR3 is CASSKGPITGGNSQETQYF. The CDR3 nucleotides read TGTGCCAGCAGCAAAGGGCCGATAACAGGGGGCAACAGCCAAGAGACCCAGTACTTC.

This clone occurred once. The J gene is TRBJ1-2, the V gene TRBV6-4; D possibly corresponds to TRBD1 (6 bases). V dropped 6 bases and J dropped 6 bases, with 20 bases sitting between them. Germline V gene lookup returns CDR1 MRHNA and CDR2 SNTAGT. The CDR3 runs to 15 residues. The DNA of the CDR3 is TGTGCCAGCAGCCTCCATTACAGGGTTCAGGATGGCTACACCTTC. Protein product: CASSLHYRVQDGYTF.

The chain couples TRBV4-2 to TRBJ1-4, with 9 bases matching TRBD1. The germline V gene has CDR1 LGHNA and CDR2 YNFKEQ. V trimming: 6 bases; J trimming: 8 bases; junction bases outside the gene matches: 10. The CDR3 has 15 residues. Here the CDR3 DNA reads TGTGCCAGCAGACCACCGGGACAGGGTCTGGAAAAACTGTTTTTT. Residues: CASRPPGQGLEKLFF.

The J gene is TRBJ1-6, the V gene TRBV5-1, with D perhaps TRBD1 (6 bases). Germline-derived CDR1 and CDR2 are SGHRS and YFSETQ. The V end lost 4 bases, the J end lost 4 bases, and 9 bases lay between the germline ends. This CDR3 has 14 amino acids. The CDR3 DNA sequence: TGCGCCAGCAGCACGGGACATTATAATTCACCCCTCCACTTT. Translating it yields CASSTGHYNSPLHF.

This clone was observed a few times. CDR3 coding DNA: TGTGCCACCAGCAGGGGCGTTAGGTTTGACTATGGCTACACCTTC. Translation gives CATSRGVRFDYGYTF. The chain combines TRBV15 with TRBJ1-2, with D unresolved. CDR3 length: 15 amino acids. Deletions cut 3 bases from V and 3 bases from J, with 14 bases between. CDR1 and CDR2 (germline): LNHNV, YYDKDF (reference sequence).

The chain combines TRBV4-1 with TRBJ1-5; 7 bases align to TRBD1. Germline-derived CDR1 and CDR2 are MGHRA and YSYEKL. The CDR3 extends over 15 amino acids. V lost 4 bases, J lost 6 bases, and 9 bases stayed unmatched. CDR3 protein: CASSLEGAIGQPQHF. DNA of the CDR3: TGCGCCAGCAGCCTTGAGGGGGCTATAGGTCAGCCCCAGCATTTT.

The chain has TRBV15 and TRBJ2-3, with a possible D match to TRBD1 (6 bases). Trimming took 2 bases from V and 6 from J, leaving 18 bases between them. The CDR3 length is 16 residues. Germline V gene sequence: CDR1 LNHNV, CDR2 YYDKDF (reference sequence). CDR3: CATSRSIQGSADTQYF. The DNA of the CDR3 is TGTGCCACCAGCAGATCGATACAGGGCTCGGCGGATACGCAGTATTTT.

The V and J genes are TRBV9 and TRBJ1-1; no reliable D call. V was shortened by 4 bases and J by 5 bases, with 15 bases between the two germline ends. Germline values: CDR1 SGDLS, CDR2 YYNGEE. This CDR3 is 14 amino acids long. In DNA, the CDR3 is TGTGCCAGCAGCTTCCGGGCGGCGGGGACTGAAGCTTTCTTT. This sequence encodes CASSFRAAGTEAFF.

J is TRBJ1-6 and V is TRBV30, with 7 bases aligning to TRBD1. Germline loops: CDR1 GTSNPN, CDR2 SVGIG (reference sequence). The J segment lost 9 bases and the V segment lost 6 bases, leaving 11 bases of the junction unmatched. This CDR3 comprises 14 residues. The CDR3 spells CACGYGTVRSPLHF. The CDR3 DNA sequence: TGTGCCTGCGGGTATGGGACAGTTCGTTCACCCCTCCACTTT.

This chain uses TRBV7-6 with TRBJ1-1; 8 positions agree with TRBD1. The CDR3 runs to 14 residues. Germline V gives CDR1 SGHVS, CDR2 FNYEAQ. The J segment lost 1 base and the V segment lost 2 bases, leaving 0 bases of the junction unmatched. The CDR3 sequence is CASSLQGANTEAFF. In nucleotides, the CDR3 is TGTGCCAGCAGCTTACAGGGGGCGAACACTGAAGCTTTCTTT.

The gene calls are TRBV9 and TRBJ1-3; D might be TRBD1 (5 bases). CDR1 and CDR2 from the germline V gene are SGDLS and YYNGEE. V was pared by 6 bases and J by 0 bases, with 13 bases between. This CDR3 is 15 amino acids long. The DNA of the CDR3 is TGTGCCAGCACCCGAGGACAAGTCTCTGGAAACACCATATATTTT. It yields the protein CASTRGQVSGNTIYF.